One sample yielded the 26 T cell receptor beta chains listed below, sequenced in a study of T cells after yellow fever vaccination. TCRdb re-called the 5' RACE reads through MiXCR, storing one row per CDR3 protein. Of 250,000 to 300,000 distinct CDR3 sequences listed, approximately 5.2% are singletons. Sequencing used CD4+ T cells sorted from PBMCs, obtained on the day of the yellow fever booster vaccination. These TCRs come from a man between 18 and 35 years old who received the YFV17D yellow fever vaccine.

This chain connects TRBV7-9 to TRBJ1-3; no firm D call. Looked up from germline, CDR1 is SEHNR and CDR2 is FQNEAQ (reference sequence). Between the trimmed V and J ends, which lost 5 bases and 0 bases, there was a span of 8 bases. The CDR3 totals 14 residues. DNA for the CDR3: TGTGCCAGCAGCAGACCGAGCTCTGGAAACACCATATATTTT. The encoded protein is CASSRPSSGNTIYF.

This clonotype has a handful of counts. The CDR3 sequence is CSASSGAETQYF. The CDR3 nucleotides read TGCAGTGCTAGCAGTGGCGCGGAGACCCAGTACTTC. This chain connects TRBV20-1 to TRBJ2-5; the D is unclear. The CDR3 runs 12 residues. The ends were cut back, 3 bases at V and 5 bases at J, with 10 bases in the middle. Germline V gene data show CDR1 as DFQATT and CDR2 as SNEGSKA (reference sequence).

This clonotype appeared a few times. This rearrangement joins TRBV7-8 to TRBJ1-6; 7 positions agree with TRBD1. CDR3 length equals 16 residues. With 3 bases clipped from V and 5 bases from J, the junction kept 7 bases outside the gene matches. Germline V gives CDR1 SGHVS, CDR2 FQNEAQ. CDR3 sequence: CASSLTGRWNNSPLHF. The CDR3 DNA sequence: TGTGCCAGCAGCTTGACAGGGAGGTGGAATAATTCACCCCTCCACTTT.

This rearrangement joins TRBV14 to TRBJ2-7, with TRBD1 as a possible D gene (6 bases). Germline V gene data show CDR1 as SGHDN and CDR2 as FVKESK. CDR3 length: 14 amino acids. V was trimmed by 6 bases and J by 3 bases, leaving 15 bases between them. The CDR3 loop reads CASSPDRKYYEQYF. In DNA form, the CDR3 reads TGTGCCAGCAGTCCCGACAGGAAATACTACGAGCAGTACTTC.

The chain couples TRBV7-6 to TRBJ1-2; a weak D match, TRBD1 (6 bases). This CDR3 contains 15 residues. V was trimmed by 5 bases and J by 4 bases, leaving 17 bases between them. Germline CDR1 and CDR2: SGHVS and FNYEAQ. The CDR3 protein is CASSLGPGEGYGYTF. The CDR3 bases are TGTGCCAGCAGCCTCGGTCCAGGGGAGGGCTATGGCTACACCTTC.

This clonotype showed up many times. The CDR3 reads CASSPGQGAIYEQYV. CDR3 nucleotides: TGTGCCAGCAGCCCCGGGCAGGGGGCCATCTACGAGCAGTACGTC. This rearrangement joins TRBV6-6 to TRBJ2-7, with 8 bases fitting TRBD1. The length of the CDR3 is 15 residues. The V gene end was trimmed by 6 bases and the J gene end by 3 bases; junction bases not matched to a gene: 10. Germline values: CDR1 MNHNY, CDR2 SVGAGI (reference sequence).

This clonotype has more than one count but fewer than ten. This chain links TRBV29-1 with TRBJ1-1; unclear D gene. CDR1 SQVTM and CDR2 ANQGSEA come from the germline V gene. CDR3 size: 11 residues. Trimming stripped 4 bases from V and 4 bases from J, with 7 bases between. Written as DNA, the CDR3 is TGCAGCGTTGGGGCAGCCACTGAAGCTTTCTTT. It codes for CSVGAATEAFF.

This clonotype was counted between two and nine times. The CDR3 sequence is CASRRDQASPLHF. Written as DNA, the CDR3 is TGCGCCAGCAGGCGGGATCAAGCTTCACCCCTCCACTTT. The chain carries TRBV5-1 and TRBJ1-6; unclear D gene. CDR1 and CDR2 (germline): SGHRS, YFSETQ. The CDR3 is 13 residues long. Trimming stripped 5 bases from V and 9 bases from J, with 12 bases between.

This clonotype came up a few times. CDR3 region: CASSWDRGRGYTF. CDR3 coding DNA: TGTGCCAGCAGTTGGGACAGGGGTCGCGGCTACACCTTC. The rearrangement links TRBV6-6 to TRBJ1-2; 10 bases match TRBD1. This CDR3 spans 13 amino acids. Germline-derived CDR1 and CDR2 are MNHNY and SVGAGI (reference sequence). V shed 4 bases and J 8 bases; nucleotides not matched to a gene: 4.

This clonotype was recorded a few times. This chain uses TRBV23-1 with TRBJ2-5; 7 bases agree with TRBD1. TRBV23-1 is recorded as an ORF, its role being uncertain. The CDR3 is 16 residues long. V was clipped by 8 bases and J by 4 bases; unmatched bases: 16. The CDR3 loop is CASGHRGHLTGETQYF. Written as DNA, the CDR3 is TGCGCCAGCGGGCACAGGGGACACCTCACCGGAGAGACCCAGTACTTC.

This clonotype was recorded at least ten times. The chain uses TRBV27 and TRBJ1-1; the D is unclear. Germline CDR1 and CDR2: MNHEY and SMNVEV (reference sequence). The CDR3 sequence is 13 residues long. V was cut by 7 bases and J by 6 bases, with 15 bases left in between. Here the CDR3 reads CASTPRGAAEAFF. The CDR3 bases are TGTGCCAGCACCCCACGTGGCGCGGCTGAAGCTTTCTTT.

V is TRBV2 and J is TRBJ2-1; D might be TRBD1 or TRBD2, each matching 6 bases. V lost 0 bases to trimming and J lost 3 bases, with 9 bases between them. The germline gives CDR1 SNHLY, CDR2 FYNNEI. The CDR3 is made up of 15 amino acids. In DNA, the CDR3 is TGTGCCAGCAGTGAAGCGGGGGGCAACTACAATGAGCAGTTCTTC. Translating it yields CASSEAGGNYNEQFF.

This clonotype was seen more than once but under ten times. The chain carries TRBV6-5 and TRBJ2-3, with D unresolved. Germline loops: CDR1 MNHEY, CDR2 SVGAGI. With 0 bases removed from V and 2 bases from J, the gap between germline ends came to 9 bases. The CDR3 totals 15 residues. DNA of the CDR3: TGTGCCAGCAGTTACTCCGGCGGTTACACAGATACGCAGTATTTT. The encoded protein is CASSYSGGYTDTQYF.

The J gene is TRBJ1-5, the V gene TRBV7-2; 8 bases are a match to TRBD1. Germline loops: CDR1 SGHTA, CDR2 FQGNSA. The CDR3 covers 15 residues. The V segment lost 5 bases and the J segment 6 bases; nucleotides outside the gene matches: 9. The CDR3 loop is CASSVDATGGQPQHF. The CDR3 DNA follows: TGTGCCAGCAGCGTAGACGCCACAGGGGGTCAGCCCCAGCATTTT.

This clonotype was observed a handful of times. The chain links TRBV6-6 to TRBJ1-1; TRBD1 matches 10 bases. V was clipped by 6 bases and J by 7 bases; unmatched bases: 11. Germline V gene lookup returns CDR1 MNHNY and CDR2 SVGAGI (reference sequence). The CDR3 consists of 15 residues. The CDR3 bases are TGTGCCAGCAGCAGCCAGACAGGGGGCCTTCGTGAAGCTTTCTTT. Protein: CASSSQTGGLREAFF.

This clonotype was detected ten times or more. The chain is built from TRBV5-1 and TRBJ2-3; the match to TRBD1 covers 8 bases. V was clipped by 4 bases and J by 2 bases; unmatched bases: 6. The germline CDR1 and CDR2 sequences are SGHRS and YFSETQ. The CDR3 extends over 15 amino acids. The CDR3 DNA reads TGCGCCAGCAGCGTCCAGGGGGCCCCCACAGATACGCAGTATTTT. This encodes CASSVQGAPTDTQYF.

Only a few counts were recorded for this clonotype. This sequence joins TRBV21-1 and TRBJ2-3; the table's D call, TRBD2, was not checked against the DNA. TRBV21-1 is designated a pseudogene. The CDR3 spans 16 residues. Written as DNA, the CDR3 is TGTGCCAGCAGCCCCCTTGGCGGGGGGGACCCAGATACGCAGTATTTT. This encodes CASSPLGGGDPDTQYF.

J is TRBJ1-4 and V is TRBV9; perhaps TRBD1 as D (5 bases). CDR1 and CDR2 (germline): SGDLS, YYNGEE. Trimming left V 0 bases short and J 8 bases short, with 11 bases between. The CDR3 runs to 14 residues. The CDR3 region is CASSVGPGTEKLFF. The CDR3 DNA follows: TGTGCCAGCAGCGTAGGTCCAGGGACGGAAAAACTGTTTTTT. The variable domain in full, with the rest retrieved from reference TRBV9 and TRBJ1-4, is DSGVTQTPKHLITATGQRVTLRCSPRSGDLSVYWYQQSLDQGLQFLIQYYNGEERAKGNILERFSAQQFPDLHSELNLSSLELGDSALYFCASSVGPGTEKLFFGSGTQLSVL.

This clonotype was observed a few times. The chain links TRBV30 to TRBJ2-3; D is unresolved. V lost 3 bases and J lost 0, with 7 bases in between. Germline V lookup: CDR1 GTSNPN, CDR2 SVGIG (reference sequence). The CDR3 contains 13 residues. CDR3 nucleotide sequence: TGTGCCTGGAGCATGGCTAGCACAGATACGCAGTATTTT. Translating it yields CAWSMASTDTQYF.

In the case of this clonotype: The junction differs from germline at one of its ends, possibly a read error. V usage is TRBV20-1 and J usage is TRBJ2-2, with 8 nucleotides matching TRBD2. CDR3 length equals 16 residues. In germline, CDR1 is DFQATT, CDR2 SNEGSKA (reference sequence). The CDR3 DNA reads TGCAGTGCTCGGGGGGGGCCGACATCGAAGACCGGGGAGCTGTTTTTT. This encodes CSARGGPTSKTGELFF.

The gene calls are TRBV6-2 or TRBV6-3 and TRBJ1-6, with a possible D match to TRBD1 (5 bases). Trimming took off 6 bases at V and 2 bases at J, with 5 bases between the two ends. The CDR3 covers 13 residues. Looked up from germline, CDR1 is MNHEY and CDR2 is SVGEGT. The DNA for the CDR3 is TGTGCCAGCAGGGACACCTATAATTCACCCCTCCACTTT. Residues: CASRDTYNSPLHF.

The sample holds many counts of this clonotype. The CDR3 nucleotides are TGTGCCAGCAGCCTCGGACTAGCGGGAGATACGCAGTATTTT. The encoded protein is CASSLGLAGDTQYF. This chain links TRBV7-9 with TRBJ2-3, with TRBD2 matching over 11 bases. Germline trimming cut 5 bases from V and 5 bases from J; bases unmatched to any gene: 3. The germline V gene has CDR1 SEHNR and CDR2 FQNEAQ (reference sequence). CDR3 length equals 14 residues.

This chain joins TRBV5-1 and TRBJ1-2; a possible D gene is TRBD1 (6 bases). The germline CDR1 and CDR2 sequences are SGHRS and YFSETQ. Trimming removed 5 bases from V and 0 bases from J, with 23 bases in between. CDR3 size: 18 residues. DNA for the CDR3: TGCGCCAGCAGTCGTTGGGGAGGACAGAGTGATTCTAACTATGGCTACACCTTC. Translated: CASSRWGGQSDSNYGYTF.

This clonotype was seen at least ten times. The chain carries TRBV5-1 and TRBJ1-2; 12 bases are a match to TRBD1. The CDR3 contains 14 residues. Germline V CDR1 and CDR2: SGHRS, YFSETQ. The junction had 6 bases not matched to a gene; V was cut back by 4 bases and J by 8 bases. CDR3: CASSPGTGGSGYTF. Written as DNA, the CDR3 is TGCGCCAGCAGCCCCGGGACAGGGGGCAGCGGCTACACCTTC. The whole variable domain, remainder taken from reference TRBV5-1 and TRBJ1-2, is KAGVTQTPRYLIKTRGQQVTLSCSPISGHRSVSWYQQTPGQGLQFLFEYFSETQRNKGNFPGRFSGRQFSNSRSEMNVSTLELGDSALYLCASSPGTGGSGYTFGSGTRLTVV.

This clonotype came up many times. This chain uses TRBV10-3 with TRBJ2-5; TRBD1 agrees at 9 bases. The germline CDR1 and CDR2 sequences are ENHRY and SYGVKD. The CDR3 loop spans 13 amino acids. After removal of 7 bases from V and 2 bases from J, the junction contained 2 bases not matched to a gene. CDR3 sequence reads: CAIKGTGQETQYF. The CDR3 coding sequence is TGTGCCATCAAGGGGACAGGGCAAGAGACCCAGTACTTC.

At least ten counts were recorded for this clonotype. The genes are TRBV7-9 and TRBJ2-2; the D call may be TRBD1 or TRBD2 (5 bases each). Germline V gene sequence: CDR1 SEHNR, CDR2 FQNEAQ (reference sequence). Trimming left V 5 bases short and J 6 bases short, with 13 bases between. The CDR3 sequence is 14 residues long. CDR3 DNA: TGTGCCAGCAGCCCCGGGACCTCGGCCGGGGAGCTGTTTTTT. It translates to CASSPGTSAGELFF.